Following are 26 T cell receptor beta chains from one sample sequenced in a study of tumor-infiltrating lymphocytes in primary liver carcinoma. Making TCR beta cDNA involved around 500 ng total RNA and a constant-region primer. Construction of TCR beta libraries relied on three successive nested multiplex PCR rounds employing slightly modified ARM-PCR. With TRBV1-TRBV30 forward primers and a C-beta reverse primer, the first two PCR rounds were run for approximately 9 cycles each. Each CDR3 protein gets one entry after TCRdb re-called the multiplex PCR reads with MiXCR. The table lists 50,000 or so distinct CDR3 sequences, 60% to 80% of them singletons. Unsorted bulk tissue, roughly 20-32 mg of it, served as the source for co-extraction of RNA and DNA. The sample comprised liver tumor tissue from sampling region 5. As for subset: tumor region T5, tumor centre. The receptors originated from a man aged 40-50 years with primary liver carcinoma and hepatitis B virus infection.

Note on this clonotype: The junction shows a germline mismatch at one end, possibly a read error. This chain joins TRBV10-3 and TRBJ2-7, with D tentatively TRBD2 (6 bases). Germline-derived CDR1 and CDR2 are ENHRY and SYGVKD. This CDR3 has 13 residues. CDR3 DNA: TGTGCCATCAGTGGGCCGGGGAGGCGCGAGCAATACTTC. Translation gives CAISGPGRREQYF.

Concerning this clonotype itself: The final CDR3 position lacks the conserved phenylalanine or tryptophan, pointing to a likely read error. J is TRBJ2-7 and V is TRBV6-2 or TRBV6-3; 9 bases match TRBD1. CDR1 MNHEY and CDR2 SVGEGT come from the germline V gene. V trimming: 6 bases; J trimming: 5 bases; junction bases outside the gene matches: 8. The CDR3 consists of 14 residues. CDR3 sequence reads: CASSPRDRAHEQYL. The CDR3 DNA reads TGTGCCAGCAGCCCCCGGGACAGGGCACACGAGCAGTACTTG.

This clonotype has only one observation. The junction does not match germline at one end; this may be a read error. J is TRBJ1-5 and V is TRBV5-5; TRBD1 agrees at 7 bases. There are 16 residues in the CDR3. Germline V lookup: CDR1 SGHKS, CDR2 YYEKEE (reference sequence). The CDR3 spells CVSSSGQTISNQSQHF. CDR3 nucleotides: TGTGTCAGCAGCTCGGGACAGACGATTAGCAATCAGTCCCAGCATTTT. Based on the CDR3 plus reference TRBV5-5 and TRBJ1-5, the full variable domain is DAGVTQSPTHLIKTRGQQVTLRCSPISGHKSVSWYQQVLGQGPQFIFQYYEKEERGRGNFPDRFSARQFPNYSSELNVNALLLGDSALYLCVSSSGQTISNQSQHFGDGTRLSIL.

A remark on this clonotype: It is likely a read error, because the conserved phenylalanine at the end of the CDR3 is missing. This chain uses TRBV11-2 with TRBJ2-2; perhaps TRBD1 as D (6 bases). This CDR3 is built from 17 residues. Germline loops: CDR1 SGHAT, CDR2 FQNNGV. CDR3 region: CASSLVHRGRDTRELFI. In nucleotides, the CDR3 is TGTGCCAGCAGCTTAGTTCATCGGGGTAGGGACACCAGGGAACTGTTTATT.

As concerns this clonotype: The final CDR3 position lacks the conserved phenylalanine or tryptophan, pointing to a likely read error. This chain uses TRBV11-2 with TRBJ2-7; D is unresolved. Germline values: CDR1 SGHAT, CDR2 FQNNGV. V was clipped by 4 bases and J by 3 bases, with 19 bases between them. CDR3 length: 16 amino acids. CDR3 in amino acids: CASSSLARTISYEQYL. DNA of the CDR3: TGTGCCAGCAGCTCTCTTGCCAGGACCATCAGCTACGAGCAGTACCTC.

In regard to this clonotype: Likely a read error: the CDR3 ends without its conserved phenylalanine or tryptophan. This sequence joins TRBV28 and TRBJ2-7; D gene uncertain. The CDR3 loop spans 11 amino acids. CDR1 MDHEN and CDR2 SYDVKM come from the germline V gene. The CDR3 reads CVSSSSYEQYL. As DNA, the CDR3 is TGTGTCAGCAGCAGCTCCTACGAGCAGTACCTC.

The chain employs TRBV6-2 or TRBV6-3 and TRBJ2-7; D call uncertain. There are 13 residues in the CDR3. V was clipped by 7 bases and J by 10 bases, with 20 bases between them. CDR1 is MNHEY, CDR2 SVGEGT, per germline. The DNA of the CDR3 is TGTGCCAGCAATTCGCCTCCCCTCTCCGACCAGTACTTC. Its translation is CASNSPPLSDQYF.

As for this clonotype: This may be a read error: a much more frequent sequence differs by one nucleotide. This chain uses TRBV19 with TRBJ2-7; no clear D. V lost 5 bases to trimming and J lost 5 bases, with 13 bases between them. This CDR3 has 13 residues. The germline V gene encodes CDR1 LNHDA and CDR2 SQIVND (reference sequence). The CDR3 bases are TGTGCCAGTAGTGCAACAAGGGTGAACGAGCAGTACTTC. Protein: CASSATRVNEQYF.

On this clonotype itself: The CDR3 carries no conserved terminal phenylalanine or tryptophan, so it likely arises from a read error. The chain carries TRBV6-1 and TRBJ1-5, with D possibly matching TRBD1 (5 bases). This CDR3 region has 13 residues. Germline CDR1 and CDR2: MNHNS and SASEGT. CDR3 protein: CDSSAREDQPQHS. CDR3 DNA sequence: TGTGACAGCAGTGCCAGGGAGGATCAGCCCCAGCATTCT.

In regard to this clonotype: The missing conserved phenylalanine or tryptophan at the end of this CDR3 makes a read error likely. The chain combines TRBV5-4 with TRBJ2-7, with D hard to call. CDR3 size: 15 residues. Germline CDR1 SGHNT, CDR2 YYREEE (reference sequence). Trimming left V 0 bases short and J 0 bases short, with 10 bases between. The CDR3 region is CASSLGGLSSYEQYI. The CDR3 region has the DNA TGTGCCAGCAGCTTGGGAGGTCTTAGCTCCTACGAGCAGTACATC.

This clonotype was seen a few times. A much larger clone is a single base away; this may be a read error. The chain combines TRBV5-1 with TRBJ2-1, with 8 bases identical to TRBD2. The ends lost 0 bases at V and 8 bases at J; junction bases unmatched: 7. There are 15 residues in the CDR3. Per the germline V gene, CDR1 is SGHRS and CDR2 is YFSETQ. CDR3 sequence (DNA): TGCGCCAGCAGCTTGGTCCTCCGGGAGGGGGATGAGCAGTTCTTC. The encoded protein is CASSLVLREGDEQFF.

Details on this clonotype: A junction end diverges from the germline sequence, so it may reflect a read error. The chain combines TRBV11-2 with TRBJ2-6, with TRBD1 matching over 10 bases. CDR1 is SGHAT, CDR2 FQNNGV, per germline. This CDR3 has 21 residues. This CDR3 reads CASSMGGDRGISLSGVNVLSF. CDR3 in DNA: TGTGCCAGCAGCATGGGGGGGGACAGGGGCATTTCCCTCTCTGGGGTCAACGTCCTGTCTTTC.

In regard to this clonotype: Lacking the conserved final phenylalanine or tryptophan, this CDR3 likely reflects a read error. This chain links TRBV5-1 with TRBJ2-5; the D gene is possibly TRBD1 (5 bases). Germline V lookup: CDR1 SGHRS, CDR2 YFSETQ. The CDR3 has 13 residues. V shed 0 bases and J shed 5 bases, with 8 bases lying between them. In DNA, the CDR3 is TGCGCCAGCAGCTTGGCAGGGTTGGAGACCCAGTACCTC. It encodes CASSLAGLETQYL.

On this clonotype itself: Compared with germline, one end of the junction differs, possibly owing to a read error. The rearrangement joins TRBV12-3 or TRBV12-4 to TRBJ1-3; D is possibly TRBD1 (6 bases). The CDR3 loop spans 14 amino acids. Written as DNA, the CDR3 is TGTGCCAACAGTTTTCGGGGGGCTGGGAACACCATATATTTT. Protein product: CANSFRGAGNTIYF.

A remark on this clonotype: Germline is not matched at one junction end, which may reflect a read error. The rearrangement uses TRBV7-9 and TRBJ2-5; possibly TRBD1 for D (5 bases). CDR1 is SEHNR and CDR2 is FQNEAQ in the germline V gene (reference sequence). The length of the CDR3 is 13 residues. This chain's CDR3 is CASSLGDSETQYF. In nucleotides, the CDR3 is TGCGCCAGCAGCTTAGGGGATTCGGAGACCCAGTACTTC.

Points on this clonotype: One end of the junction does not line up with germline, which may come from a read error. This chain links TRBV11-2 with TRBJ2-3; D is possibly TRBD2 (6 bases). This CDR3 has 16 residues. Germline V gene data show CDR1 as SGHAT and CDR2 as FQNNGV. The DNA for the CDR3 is TGTGCCAGCAGCTTAAGACTAGTGGGGAGCACAGATACGCAATACTTT. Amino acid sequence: CASSLRLVGSTDTQYF.

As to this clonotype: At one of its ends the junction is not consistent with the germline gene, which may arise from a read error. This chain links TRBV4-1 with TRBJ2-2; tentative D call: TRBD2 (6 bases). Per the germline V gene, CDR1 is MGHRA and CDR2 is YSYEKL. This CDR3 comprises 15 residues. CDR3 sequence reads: CASSPGAVNTGEQFF. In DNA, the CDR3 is TGCGCCAGCAGCCCTGGGGCCGTTAACACGGGGGAGCAGTTTTTT.

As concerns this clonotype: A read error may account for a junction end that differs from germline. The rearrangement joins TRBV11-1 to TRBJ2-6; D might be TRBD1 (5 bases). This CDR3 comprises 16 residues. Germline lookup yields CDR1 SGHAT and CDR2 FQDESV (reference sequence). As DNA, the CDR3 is TGTGCCAGCGGCCACCCGAGGCCCTCTGGGGCCAATGTCCTAACTTTC. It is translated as CASGHPRPSGANVLTF.

CDR3 amino acids: CASSFVIPASSHEQYF. DNA of the CDR3: TGCGCCAGCAGCTTCGTCATCCCAGCAAGTTCCCACGAGCAGTACTTC. V is TRBV5-1 and J is TRBJ2-7; D remains ambiguous. CDR1 SGHRS and CDR2 YFSETQ come from the germline V gene. Trimming cost V 2 bases and J 5 bases, with 20 bases left between them. CDR3 length equals 16 residues.

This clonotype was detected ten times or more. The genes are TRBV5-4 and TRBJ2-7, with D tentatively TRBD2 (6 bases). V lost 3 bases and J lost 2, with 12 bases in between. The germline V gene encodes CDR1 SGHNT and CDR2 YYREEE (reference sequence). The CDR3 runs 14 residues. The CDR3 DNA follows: TGTGCCAGCAGCTCAAGGGACTTCCCCTACGAGCAGTACTTC. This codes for CASSSRDFPYEQYF.

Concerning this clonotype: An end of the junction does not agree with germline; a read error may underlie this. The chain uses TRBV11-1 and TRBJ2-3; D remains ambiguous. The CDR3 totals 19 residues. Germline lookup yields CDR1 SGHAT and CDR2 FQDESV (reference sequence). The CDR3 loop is CASSSGGSSVGARADTHYF. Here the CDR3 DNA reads TGTGCCAGCAGCTCTGGTGGAAGCTCTGTTGGAGCCCGCGCAGATACGCACTATTTT.

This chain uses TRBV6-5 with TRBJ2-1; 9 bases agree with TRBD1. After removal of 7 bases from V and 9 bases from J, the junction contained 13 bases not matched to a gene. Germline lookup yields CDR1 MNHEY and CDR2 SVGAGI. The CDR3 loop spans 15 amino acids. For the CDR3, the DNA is TGTGCCAGCATTCCCGGGACAGGGTGGGGAAGTGAGCAGTTCTTC. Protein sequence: CASIPGTGWGSEQFF.

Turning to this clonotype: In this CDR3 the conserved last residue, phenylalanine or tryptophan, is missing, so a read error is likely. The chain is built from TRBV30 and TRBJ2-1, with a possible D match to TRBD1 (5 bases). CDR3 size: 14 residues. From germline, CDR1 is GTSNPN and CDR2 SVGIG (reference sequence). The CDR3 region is CAWRSRASYSEQFL. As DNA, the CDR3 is TGTGCCTGGAGGTCCAGGGCATCATACAGTGAGCAGTTCTTA.

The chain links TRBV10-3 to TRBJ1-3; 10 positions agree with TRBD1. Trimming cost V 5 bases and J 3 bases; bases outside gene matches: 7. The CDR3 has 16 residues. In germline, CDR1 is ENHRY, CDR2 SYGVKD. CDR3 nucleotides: TGTGCCATCAGTCATGGGACAGGGGCGGGTGGAAACACCATATATTTT. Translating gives CAISHGTGAGGNTIYF.

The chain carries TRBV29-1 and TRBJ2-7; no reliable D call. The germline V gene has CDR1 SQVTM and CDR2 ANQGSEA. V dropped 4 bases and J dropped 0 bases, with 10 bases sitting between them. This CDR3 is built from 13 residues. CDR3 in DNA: TGCAGCGTTGTGGTCCGGAACTCCTACGAGCAGTACTTC. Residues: CSVVVRNSYEQYF.

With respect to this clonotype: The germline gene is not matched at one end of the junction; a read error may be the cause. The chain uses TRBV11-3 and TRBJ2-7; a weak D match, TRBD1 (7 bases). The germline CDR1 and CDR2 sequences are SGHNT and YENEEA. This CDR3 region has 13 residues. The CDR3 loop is CASSAGQSYEKCF. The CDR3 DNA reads TGTGCCAGCAGCGCGGGACAGTCCTACGAGAAGTGCTTC.